What follows are 19 T cell receptor beta chains derived from one specimen sequenced in a study of T cell repertoires in cytomegalovirus infection (dated by TCRdb to the late 2010s). The reads were generated on an Illumina HiSeq 1500. The public sequencing data were trimmed at Q25 with fastp and processed into clonotypes with MiXCR by TCRdb, which kept only in-frame beta chains. Records with the same CDR3 protein are collapsed into one entry carrying the most frequent genes and DNA. For this sample there are approximately 240,000 distinct CDR3 sequences; about 12% appear just once. The top ten hold around 1.6% of the sample. The sample comprised PBMCs. The receptors here all came from a human donor in good health (CMV status not recorded). Some clones in this sample may be carry-over from other donors' samples.

This clonotype has just a few counts. The V gene is TRBV5-1, the J gene TRBJ1-2; TRBD1 aligns across 10 bases. The V gene end was trimmed by 4 bases and the J gene end by 0 bases; junction bases not matched to a gene: 9. CDR1 and CDR2 (germline): SGHRS, YFSETQ. This CDR3 has 17 residues. CDR3 region: CASSQPGQGSSNYGYTF. CDR3 nucleotides: TGCGCCAGCAGCCAGCCGGGACAGGGGTCTTCTAACTATGGCTACACCTTC.

The chain recombines TRBV28 with TRBJ1-2; unclear D gene. This CDR3 spans 12 amino acids. CDR1 MDHEN and CDR2 SYDVKM come from the germline V gene. V dropped 8 bases and J dropped 0 bases, with 7 bases sitting between them. This CDR3 reads CASQRANYGYTF. DNA of the CDR3: TGTGCCAGCCAAAGAGCTAACTATGGCTACACCTTC.

This clonotype was seen at least ten times. The chain carries TRBV7-2 and TRBJ2-1; D gene unclear. CDR3 length: 12 amino acids. Germline CDR1 is SGHTA and CDR2 is FQGNSA. V shed 5 bases and J shed 8 bases, with 10 bases lying between them. CDR3 sequence reads: CASSQMGYEQFF. CDR3 bases: TGTGCCAGCAGCCAGATGGGGTATGAGCAGTTCTTC.

This clonotype was counted at least ten times. The rearrangement uses TRBV19 and TRBJ2-6; the D gene is possibly TRBD1 (5 bases). The CDR3 has 16 residues. Trimming cost V 5 bases and J 1 base, with 12 bases left between them. CDR1 is LNHDA, CDR2 SQIVND, per germline (reference sequence). CDR3 bases: TGTGCCAGTAGTCTTTACAGGAGTTCTGGGGCCAACGTCCTGACTTTC. Amino acids: CASSLYRSSGANVLTF. Looking up the rest from reference TRBV19 and TRBJ2-6 gives the full variable domain: DGGITQSPKYLFRKEGQNVTLSCEQNLNHDAMYWYRQDPGQGLRLIYYSQIVNDFQKGDIAEGYSVSREKKESFPLTVTSAQKNPTAFYLCASSLYRSSGANVLTFGAGSRLTVL.

This clonotype was seen repeatedly, ten times or more. This chain uses TRBV19 with TRBJ1-5; tentatively, D is TRBD1 (5 bases). Trimming left V 4 bases short and J 5 bases short, with 15 bases between. The CDR3 is made up of 15 amino acids. The germline CDR1 and CDR2 sequences are LNHDA and SQIVND (reference sequence). The CDR3 DNA follows: TGTGCCAGTAGTACCCCAGGATCGGGGGATCAGCCCCAGCATTTT. Protein: CASSTPGSGDQPQHF.

This clonotype was observed a few times. The V call is TRBV20-1, the J call TRBJ2-6, with D maybe TRBD2 (6 bases). Trimming left V 2 bases short and J 4 bases short, with 18 bases between. In germline, CDR1 is DFQATT, CDR2 SNEGSKA (reference sequence). CDR3 length: 17 residues. The CDR3 coding sequence is TGCAGTGCTAGATACATCCTAGGAGGGGCGGGGGCCAACGTCCTGACTTTC. Amino acid sequence: CSARYILGGAGANVLTF.

V gene TRBV5-1 combines with J gene TRBJ2-3; D may be TRBD1 (6 bases). Trimming removed 0 bases from V and 2 bases from J, with 13 bases in between. The germline V gene has CDR1 SGHRS and CDR2 YFSETQ. The length of the CDR3 is 16 residues. The CDR3 protein is CASSLVDRTDTDTQYF. The CDR3 region has the DNA TGCGCCAGCAGCTTGGTCGACAGGACCGACACAGATACGCAGTATTTT.

This clonotype was found a few times. This rearrangement joins TRBV19 to TRBJ2-6, with D uncertain. This CDR3 comprises 13 residues. Deletions cut 7 bases from V and 4 bases from J, with 8 bases between. Germline V gene data show CDR1 as LNHDA and CDR2 as SQIVND (reference sequence). In nucleotides, the CDR3 is TGTGCCAGTACCCCCGGGGGGGCCAACGTCCTGACTTTC. It encodes CASTPGGANVLTF. Together with reference TRBV19 and TRBJ2-6, the CDR3 gives the full variable domain: DGGITQSPKYLFRKEGQNVTLSCEQNLNHDAMYWYRQDPGQGLRLIYYSQIVNDFQKGDIAEGYSVSREKKESFPLTVTSAQKNPTAFYLCASTPGGANVLTFGAGSRLTVL.

This clonotype turned up a few times. This rearrangement joins TRBV25-1 to TRBJ2-5; the D gene could be TRBD1 or TRBD2 (5 bases each). CDR1 and CDR2 (germline): MGHDK, SYGVNS. The CDR3 extends over 14 amino acids. Trimming took 2 bases from V and 4 from J, leaving 11 bases between them. The CDR3 DNA reads as TGTGCCAGCAGTGAAGCGAGGGGCAGAGAGACCCAGTACTTC. Translated, it gives CASSEARGRETQYF.

This clonotype was observed at least ten times. The genes are TRBV7-2 and TRBJ1-1, with D hard to call. The V and J ends lost 8 bases and 3 bases respectively, with 13 bases between them. This CDR3 spans 13 amino acids. Looked up from germline, CDR1 is SGHTA and CDR2 is FQGNSA. CDR3: CASGSPRDTEAFF. In DNA, the CDR3 is TGTGCCAGCGGATCGCCAAGGGACACTGAAGCTTTCTTT.

In this sample, this clonotype turned up many times. The chain links TRBV12-3 or TRBV12-4 to TRBJ2-3; D is undetermined. The CDR3 spans 12 residues. V was shortened by 5 bases and J by 6 bases, with 9 bases between the two germline ends. The CDR3 region has the DNA TGTGCCAGCAGTCCCATTTCGGATACGCAGTATTTT. Translating gives CASSPISDTQYF.

At least ten counts were recorded for this clonotype. This chain uses TRBV7-2 with TRBJ2-2, with TRBD2 matching 7 bases. The CDR3 is 16 amino acids. The V and J ends lost 7 bases and 3 bases, in that order; junction bases with no gene match: 11. The germline V gene encodes CDR1 SGHTA and CDR2 FQGNSA. The CDR3 reads CASTIRVGGDTGELFF. Here the CDR3 DNA reads TGTGCCAGCACCATTCGGGTGGGAGGGGACACCGGGGAGCTGTTTTTT. The complete variable domain, with remaining parts taken from reference TRBV7-2 and TRBJ2-2, reads GAGVSQSPSNKVTEKGKDVELRCDPISGHTALYWYRQSLGQGLEFLIYFQGNSAPDKSGLPSDRFSAERTGGSVSTLTIQRTQQEDSAVYLCASTIRVGGDTGELFFGEGSRLTVL.

In its sample, this clonotype was seen a few times. The V and J genes are TRBV18 and TRBJ1-2, with D hard to call. The length of the CDR3 is 13 residues. Deletions cut 1 base from V and 10 bases from J, with 13 bases between. Germline CDR1 reads KGHSH; CDR2 reads LQKENI. The CDR3 protein is CASSPLTEAAYTF. The CDR3 region has the DNA TGTGCCAGCTCACCACTTACGGAGGCTGCCTACACCTTC.

This clonotype was found many times. V gene TRBV29-1 combines with J gene TRBJ2-7; D may be TRBD1 (6 bases). Per the germline V gene, CDR1 is SQVTM and CDR2 is ANQGSEA. The CDR3 extends over 14 amino acids. The V end lost 3 bases, the J end lost 6 bases, and 18 bases lay between the germline ends. This CDR3 reads CSVDRGKGLGEQYF. In DNA, the CDR3 is TGCAGCGTTGACAGGGGAAAGGGCTTAGGCGAGCAGTACTTC.

This clonotype was observed at least ten times. The V and J genes are TRBV6-6 and TRBJ2-5; D may be TRBD1 (5 bases). The germline V and J ends were trimmed by 8 bases and 5 bases, with 18 bases remaining between them. CDR1 and CDR2 from the germline V gene are MNHNY and SVGAGI (reference sequence). There are 14 residues in the CDR3. CDR3 loop: CASRLSVRGETQYF. The CDR3 DNA follows: TGTGCCAGCCGGCTGAGCGTAAGGGGCGAGACCCAGTACTTC.

This clonotype was counted at least ten times. CDR3 coding DNA: TGTGCCAGCAGCCATCTCGGGACGGGCTATGGCTACACCTTC. It codes for CASSHLGTGYGYTF. This chain connects TRBV3-1 to TRBJ1-2; the D gene is possibly TRBD1 (5 bases). Between the trimmed V and J ends, which lost 3 bases and 4 bases, there was a span of 12 bases. This CDR3 is 14 amino acids long. Germline CDR1 reads LGHDT; CDR2 reads YNNKEL (reference sequence).

This clonotype was recorded many times. The V gene is TRBV28, the J gene TRBJ2-7, with TRBD2 as a possible D gene (6 bases). Trimming took 7 bases from V and 5 from J, leaving 18 bases between them. The CDR3 spans 14 residues. CDR1 MDHEN and CDR2 SYDVKM come from the germline V gene. The CDR3 region has the DNA TGTGCCAGCAACAGAGGAGGGAGTGACAACGAGCAGTACTTC. Amino acid sequence: CASNRGGSDNEQYF.

This clonotype was picked up many times. The chain links TRBV11-2 to TRBJ1-6; D perhaps matches TRBD1 (5 bases). CDR1 is SGHAT and CDR2 is FQNNGV in the germline V gene. The CDR3 is made up of 15 amino acids. Trimming removed 3 bases at V and 10 bases at J, with 16 bases between. The CDR3 protein is CASSLLRGAKSPLHF. In DNA form, the CDR3 reads TGTGCCAGCAGCTTGTTGAGGGGCGCGAAATCACCCCTCCACTTT.

The chain carries TRBV28 and TRBJ1-5; 7 bases line up with TRBD1. V trimming: 7 bases; J trimming: 5 bases; junction bases outside the gene matches: 8. In germline, CDR1 is MDHEN, CDR2 SYDVKM. This CDR3 has 14 residues. The CDR3 DNA reads TGTGCCAGCACCCAACAGGGGTTAGATCAGCCCCAGCATTTT. Translation: CASTQQGLDQPQHF.